The clone carrying this T cell receptor beta chain was found a few times. Its cognate antigen is unknown. Unique molecular identifiers were present on cDNA, and template switching added a universal primer site. TCRdb recomputed calls from the 5' RACE reads with MiXCR, one row per CDR3 protein. The sample includes approximately 470,000 distinct CDR3 sequences, approximately 15% of them seen just once. Among all donors, each was a healthy Caucasian. These data are taken from a study of identical twins. Study conclusions and caveats: Insertions were reduced in abundant cord blood beta clonotypes but not in memory repertoires. Conclusions rested on cross-sectional statistics rather than following the same donors.

There are 17 residues in the CDR3. Unmatched junction bases numbered 13, after V lost 5 bases and J lost 4 bases. The same specimen was also included in a second study, on yellow fever vaccine responses in identical twins.

The sequence derives from a young woman in good health. Sequencing was carried out using CD4+ T cells sorted from blood. This chain connects TRBV12-3 or TRBV12-4 to TRBJ2-3; the match to TRBD2 covers 9 bases. The CDR3 here is CASSVPGAGGGADTQYF. The CDR3 DNA reads as TGTGCCAGCAGTGTCCCTGGAGCGGGCGGGGGGGCAGATACGCAGTATTTT.